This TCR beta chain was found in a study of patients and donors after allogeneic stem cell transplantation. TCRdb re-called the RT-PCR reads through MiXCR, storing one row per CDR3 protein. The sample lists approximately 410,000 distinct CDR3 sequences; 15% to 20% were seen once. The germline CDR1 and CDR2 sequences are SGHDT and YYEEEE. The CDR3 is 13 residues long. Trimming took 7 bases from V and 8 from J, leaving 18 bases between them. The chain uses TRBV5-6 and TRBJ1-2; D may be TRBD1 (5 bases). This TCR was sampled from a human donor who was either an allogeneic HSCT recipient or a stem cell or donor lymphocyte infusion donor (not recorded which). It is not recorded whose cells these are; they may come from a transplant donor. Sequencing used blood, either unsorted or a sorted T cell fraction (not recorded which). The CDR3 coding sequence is TGTGCCAGCTTCCGGGACCGCGTTTGGGGCTACACCTTC. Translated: CASFRDRVWGYTF.